This T cell receptor (beta chain) originates from a study of blood T cell repertoires in COVID-19. Study summary: Samples taken during acute and convalescent COVID-19 were collected in the United States, Italy and Spain.

Trimming removed 2 bases from V and 1 base from J; junction bases left unmatched: 9. Germline V gives CDR1 MNHEY, CDR2 SMNVEV (reference sequence). The CDR3 length is 17 residues. Authors' data handling: Researchers report that nucleated cell counts were estimated from reference gene primer amplification. Using immunoSEQ multiplex PCR, the repertoire was profiled, and TCRdb retains in-frame clones only, with some absent. V and J calls and clone size are copied from that table; D and trimming were computed from the DNA. The sample contains fewer than 200,000 clones, about 85% of which appear only once.

The genes are TRBV27 and TRBJ2-3; 7 positions match TRBD2. This TCR came from a man aged 55-75 years with acute or convalescent COVID-19. Sequencing used peripheral blood. CDR3 DNA: TGTGCCAGCAGTTTACGGAACAGCGGGGCACGCACAGATACGCAGTATTTT. Translating it yields CASSLRNSGARTDTQYF.